This passage covers 31 T cell receptor beta chains from one sample sequenced in a study of PD-1 blockade in classical Hodgkin lymphoma. Exposure to brentuximab vedotin varied, and each patient had relapsed following autologous stem cell transplantation. The table came from immunoSEQ multiplex PCR; TCRdb's copy has only in-frame clones and leaves some out. The sample lists 120,000 to 150,000 clones; approximately 81% were seen once. The starting material was peripheral blood mononuclear cells (PBMCs), obtained before the second cycle of nivolumab. The receptor set was obtained from a human donor with classical Hodgkin lymphoma.

The J gene is TRBJ2-2, the V gene TRBV5-1, with D perhaps TRBD2 (6 bases). The germline V and J ends were trimmed by 7 bases and 6 bases, with 16 bases remaining between them. Looked up from germline, CDR1 is SGHRS and CDR2 is YFSETQ. CDR3 size: 14 residues. Written as DNA, the CDR3 is TGCGCCAGCTCCGGGGGTTTTAGCGCCGGGGAGCTGTTTTTT. This encodes CASSGGFSAGELFF.

The chain uses TRBV5-4 and TRBJ2-1; 14 positions match TRBD2. Germline CDR1 reads SGHNT; CDR2 reads YYREEE (reference sequence). Trimming cost V 4 bases and J 8 bases; bases outside gene matches: 2. The CDR3 totals 14 residues. The CDR3 loop is CASSGGLAGDEQFF. The CDR3, as DNA: TGTGCCAGCAGCGGGGGACTAGCGGGGGATGAGCAGTTCTTC.

This rearrangement joins TRBV6-5 to TRBJ1-2, with D maybe TRBD1 (6 bases). Between the trimmed V and J ends, which lost 6 bases and 2 bases, there was a span of 10 bases. The germline gives CDR1 MNHEY, CDR2 SVGAGI. The CDR3 loop spans 13 amino acids. This chain's CDR3 is CASSLTGNYGYTF. The CDR3 DNA reads TGTGCCAGCAGCCTTACAGGGAACTATGGCTACACCTTC.

This rearrangement joins TRBV2 to TRBJ2-1; tentatively, D is TRBD1 (5 bases). In germline, CDR1 is SNHLY, CDR2 FYNNEI. Trimming left V 8 bases short and J 7 bases short, with 18 bases between. The CDR3 is 14 amino acids. The CDR3 sequence is CASLEYFNRNEQFF. CDR3 sequence (DNA): TGTGCCAGCTTAGAGTATTTCAACAGGAATGAGCAGTTCTTC.

The V and J genes are TRBV6-1 and TRBJ2-3; maybe TRBD2 (5 bases). Per germline, CDR1 MNHNS and CDR2 SASEGT. V was pared by 6 bases and J by 0 bases, with 10 bases between. This CDR3 contains 14 residues. CDR3 DNA sequence: TGTGCCAGCAGGAGGGTACGTAGCACAGATACGCAGTATTTT. It translates to CASRRVRSTDTQYF.

V is TRBV6-1 and J is TRBJ1-1; no clear D gene. Per the germline V gene, CDR1 is MNHNS and CDR2 is SASEGT. The V end lost 1 base, the J end lost 0 bases, and 9 bases lay between the germline ends. The CDR3 is 15 residues long. The CDR3 loop is CASSEVNSMNTEAFF. The CDR3 DNA reads TGTGCCAGCAGTGAAGTGAACTCCATGAACACTGAAGCTTTCTTT.

The V gene is TRBV10-3, the J gene TRBJ2-7, with a tentative D call TRBD2 (5 bases). The CDR3 is 16 amino acids. The V end was cut by 0 bases, the J end by 2 bases, with 14 bases between. Germline V gene data show CDR1 as ENHRY and CDR2 as SYGVKD. The chain's CDR3 is CAISESTGGLAYEQYF. The CDR3 DNA is TGTGCCATCAGTGAGTCGACTGGCGGGTTAGCCTACGAGCAGTACTTC.

V gene TRBV7-9 combines with J gene TRBJ2-7, with D possibly TRBD2 on 6 matching bases. This CDR3 contains 12 residues. Looked up from germline, CDR1 is SEHNR and CDR2 is FQNEAQ (reference sequence). V lost 5 bases to trimming and J lost 4 bases, with 9 bases between them. CDR3: CASSPGLYEQYF. In DNA form, the CDR3 reads TGTGCCAGCAGCCCGGGACTTTACGAGCAGTACTTC.

This clone was seen just once. The rearrangement uses TRBV5-6 and TRBJ2-7; D may be TRBD1 (6 bases). The CDR3 length is 15 residues. The V and J ends lost 4 bases and 0 bases respectively, with 14 bases between them. CDR1 and CDR2 from the germline V gene are SGHDT and YYEEEE. The CDR3 DNA is TGTGCCAGCAGCCGATTCCGGGACAACTCCTACGAGCAGTACTTC. As protein: CASSRFRDNSYEQYF.

The rearrangement links TRBV9 to TRBJ1-4, with 8 positions matching TRBD1. Per the germline V gene, CDR1 is SGDLS and CDR2 is YYNGEE. There are 17 residues in the CDR3. Trimming at V came to 0 bases and at J to 8 bases, leaving 12 bases not matched to a gene. The CDR3 is CASSVVPLQDRAEKLFF. The CDR3 nucleotides read TGTGCCAGCAGCGTAGTTCCGCTCCAGGACAGGGCCGAAAAACTGTTTTTT.

In its sample, this clone is medium-sized (0.01 to 0.1%). J is TRBJ2-7 and V is TRBV6-1; D not certain. CDR3 length equals 12 residues. The V end was cut by 1 base, the J end by 4 bases, with 5 bases between. The germline V gene has CDR1 MNHNS and CDR2 SASEGT. CDR3 amino acids: CASSEGRYEQYF. The CDR3, as DNA: TGTGCCAGCAGTGAAGGTCGGTACGAGCAGTACTTC.

The chain carries TRBV5-6 and TRBJ2-5; 12 nucleotides align to TRBD2. CDR1 SGHDT and CDR2 YYEEEE come from the germline V gene. The CDR3 runs 14 residues. V was pared by 5 bases and J by 6 bases, with 5 bases of the junction left unmatched. CDR3 loop: CASSPTSGGKTQYF. CDR3 in DNA: TGTGCCAGCAGTCCGACTAGCGGGGGAAAGACCCAGTACTTC.

The rearrangement uses TRBV19 and TRBJ1-6; no clear D gene. The CDR3 length is 12 residues. CDR1 and CDR2 (germline): LNHDA, SQIVND (reference sequence). V lost 5 bases and J 13 bases, leaving 12 bases between the germline ends. The CDR3 DNA reads TGTGCCAGTAGTTCGCCAGGCGTGCCCCTCCACTTT. This translates into CASSSPGVPLHF.

This clone was detected ten times or more. The genes are TRBV7-9 and TRBJ2-1; D possibly corresponds to TRBD2 (7 bases). Germline V CDR1 and CDR2: SEHNR, FQNEAQ (reference sequence). The CDR3 loop spans 16 amino acids. V was clipped by 2 bases and J by 3 bases, with 14 bases between them. The DNA of the CDR3 is TGTGCCAGCAGCTTAAGGGGGGCTAGCGGCTACAATGAGCAGTTCTTC. It specifies CASSLRGASGYNEQFF.

This clone appeared a single time. The chain recombines TRBV11-2 with TRBJ2-2; 9 bases are a match to TRBD1. The CDR3 runs 14 residues. V lost 5 bases and J lost 6; bases outside the gene matches: 4. CDR1 SGHAT and CDR2 FQNNGV come from the germline V gene. The CDR3 reads CASSQQGAPGELFF. DNA of the CDR3: TGTGCCAGCAGCCAACAGGGGGCGCCCGGGGAGCTGTTTTTT.

This clone was seen more than once but under ten times. The genes are TRBV19 and TRBJ1-1; TRBD1 is a possible D gene (5 bases). V lost 7 bases and J 1 base, leaving 22 bases between the germline ends. This CDR3 region has 17 residues. CDR1 and CDR2 (germline): LNHDA, SQIVND (reference sequence). The CDR3 region has the DNA TGTGCCAGTAAGTGGGGAGGGGTTGACGAGTGGAACACTGAAGCTTTCTTT. As protein: CASKWGGVDEWNTEAFF.

The chain recombines TRBV19 with TRBJ2-3; tentative D call: TRBD2 (6 bases). The CDR3 has 16 residues. V lost 0 bases and J 2 bases, leaving 12 bases between the germline ends. Looked up from germline, CDR1 is LNHDA and CDR2 is SQIVND (reference sequence). The DNA of the CDR3 is TGTGCCAGTAGTATAGATCTGGGCGGGATCACAGATACGCAGTATTTT. This gives the protein CASSIDLGGITDTQYF. The variable domain in full, with the rest retrieved from reference TRBV19 and TRBJ2-3, is DGGITQSPKYLFRKEGQNVTLSCEQNLNHDAMYWYRQDPGQGLRLIYYSQIVNDFQKGDIAEGYSVSREKKESFPLTVTSAQKNPTAFYLCASSIDLGGITDTQYFGPGTRLTVL.

The V and J genes are TRBV19 and TRBJ1-2, with 8 positions matching TRBD1. This CDR3 has 14 amino acids. Germline CDR1 is LNHDA and CDR2 is SQIVND (reference sequence). Trimming took 5 bases from V and 8 from J; bases not matched to a gene: 10. This chain's CDR3 is CASSVKQGVGGYTF. The CDR3 region has the DNA TGTGCCAGTAGTGTAAAACAGGGGGTCGGAGGCTACACCTTC.

The chain joins TRBV5-1 to TRBJ2-2; maybe TRBD2 (5 bases). CDR1 SGHRS and CDR2 YFSETQ come from the germline V gene. Trimming took off 3 bases at V and 5 bases at J, with 8 bases between the two ends. The CDR3 covers 13 residues. CDR3 protein: CASSYLATGELFF. The CDR3, as DNA: TGCGCCAGCAGCTACTTAGCGACCGGGGAGCTGTTTTTT.

The J gene is TRBJ2-5, the V gene TRBV6-6; D possibly matches TRBD1 or TRBD2 (5 bases each). Trimming removed 5 bases at V and 2 bases at J, with 12 bases between. CDR1 is MNHNY, CDR2 SVGAGI, per germline (reference sequence). The CDR3 sequence is 14 residues long. CDR3 coding DNA: TGTGCCAGCAGTACGGGACGTTTTCAAGAGACCCAGTACTTC. Translating gives CASSTGRFQETQYF.

This clone was counted once. Here the CDR3 reads CASSHPGQLHSNQPQHF. CDR3 coding DNA: TGTGCCAGCTCCCATCCGGGACAGCTCCATAGCAATCAGCCCCAGCATTTT. The J gene is TRBJ1-5, the V gene TRBV19; 7 bases align to TRBD1. V dropped 9 bases and J dropped 0; count of bases not matched to a gene: 14. Germline-derived CDR1 and CDR2 are LNHDA and SQIVND (reference sequence). The CDR3 covers 17 residues.

The chain has TRBV27 and TRBJ1-2; D might be TRBD1 (6 bases). Germline V lookup: CDR1 MNHEY, CDR2 SMNVEV (reference sequence). The CDR3 runs 15 residues. V gave up 2 bases and J gave up 4 bases, with 14 bases separating them. CDR3 protein: CASSLTGTSPYGYTF. CDR3 nucleotide sequence: TGTGCCAGCAGTTTAACCGGGACATCTCCCTATGGCTACACCTTC.

The J gene is TRBJ2-4, the V gene TRBV6-6; D not resolved. This CDR3 has 14 amino acids. Per the germline V gene, CDR1 is MNHNY and CDR2 is SVGAGI (reference sequence). The V end was cut by 4 bases, the J end by 1 base, with 8 bases between. CDR3 sequence reads: CASSWSEAKNIQYF. The DNA of the CDR3 is TGTGCCAGCAGTTGGAGTGAGGCCAAAAACATTCAGTACTTC.

The chain carries TRBV9 and TRBJ1-5, with 7 bases fitting TRBD1. The CDR3 spans 14 residues. Germline V gives CDR1 SGDLS, CDR2 YYNGEE. V trimming: 4 bases; J trimming: 5 bases; junction bases outside the gene matches: 6. The CDR3 sequence: CASSFTGEDQPQHF. Written as DNA, the CDR3 is TGTGCCAGCAGCTTCACAGGGGAGGATCAGCCCCAGCATTTT.

This clone has just one count. This chain joins TRBV19 and TRBJ1-2; 7 bases fit TRBD1. CDR1 is LNHDA, CDR2 SQIVND, per germline (reference sequence). J lost 6 bases, V lost 5 bases, and 9 bases had no gene match. The CDR3 consists of 14 residues. The CDR3 DNA is TGTGCCAGTAGTTTTCTCGGACAGGTCAATGGCTACACCTTC. This sequence encodes CASSFLGQVNGYTF.

J is TRBJ2-5 and V is TRBV5-5; TRBD2 agrees at 12 bases. The CDR3 loop spans 16 amino acids. J lost 5 bases, V lost 3 bases, and 8 bases had no gene match. The germline V gene encodes CDR1 SGHKS and CDR2 YYEKEE (reference sequence). Here the CDR3 reads CASSSSRLAGVETQYF. The CDR3 nucleotides are TGTGCCAGCAGCTCGTCGAGACTAGCGGGAGTGGAGACCCAGTACTTC.

This clone occurred once. A read error is possible here, since a much larger clone lies one base away. V and J are TRBV7-7 and TRBJ2-6; 7 nucleotides align to TRBD1. Germline V gene data show CDR1 as SSHAT and CDR2 as FNYEAQ (reference sequence). The CDR3 consists of 18 residues. For the CDR3, the DNA is TGTGTTAGCAGCCCGGTGGCAGGGGGACACTCTGGGGCCAACGTCCTGACTTTC. This translates into CVSSPVAGGHSGANVLTF.

In this sample, this clone turned up once. The chain uses TRBV5-1 and TRBJ2-7, with a tentative D call TRBD1 (5 bases). The germline V and J ends were trimmed by 1 base and 2 bases, with 13 bases remaining between them. This CDR3 has 15 residues. Germline V gene data show CDR1 as SGHRS and CDR2 as YFSETQ. CDR3 in amino acids: CASSLLAGSTYEQYF. Here the CDR3 DNA reads TGCGCCAGCAGCTTGTTGGCAGGGTCTACCTACGAGCAGTACTTC.

The chain carries TRBV5-4 and TRBJ2-7; D is uncertain. Trimming took off 4 bases at V and 4 bases at J, with 18 bases between the two ends. The CDR3 consists of 15 residues. Germline V CDR1 and CDR2: SGHNT, YYREEE (reference sequence). Written as DNA, the CDR3 is TGTGCCAGCAGCCTCTTCATGGCTCCGGAATACGAGCAGTACTTC. This codes for CASSLFMAPEYEQYF.

The gene calls are TRBV5-1 and TRBJ1-3, with D uncertain. This CDR3 comprises 13 residues. Germline CDR1 and CDR2: SGHRS and YFSETQ. Deletions cut 4 bases from V and 0 bases from J, with 5 bases between. The CDR3 sequence: CASSGSSGNTIYF. In nucleotides, the CDR3 is TGCGCCAGCAGCGGGAGCTCTGGAAACACCATATATTTT.

This sequence joins TRBV9 and TRBJ1-5; TRBD1 might be the D (5 bases). Trimming removed 0 bases at V and 6 bases at J, with 13 bases between. CDR1 is SGDLS and CDR2 is YYNGEE in the germline V gene. The CDR3 length is 15 residues. The CDR3 here is CASSVGQGGSQPQHF. The CDR3, as DNA: TGTGCCAGCAGCGTAGGCCAGGGAGGCAGTCAGCCCCAGCATTTT.